The entry below describes one T cell receptor (beta chain). This sample was taken from a study of shared clonotypes between healthy human individuals. Overall study context: Ranging from 18 to 49 in age, donors were a couple of women and a few men.

Trimming removed 5 bases from V and 5 bases from J; junction bases left unmatched: 6. CDR1 SGHVS and CDR2 FQNEAQ come from the germline V gene. This CDR3 has 13 amino acids. Data came from immunoSEQ multiplex PCR; TCRdb stores just in-frame clones and leaves some out. The sample lists hundreds of thousands of clones, roughly four fifths occurring once. The TCR sequence derives from a woman in her 40s in good health. Some clones in this sample may be carry-over from other donors' samples. V usage is TRBV7-8 and J usage is TRBJ2-7; 7 nucleotides agree with TRBD2. Sequencing was done on a sample of PBMCs. The CDR3, as DNA: TGTGCCAGCAGCCTCGGGACTACGAACGAGCAGTACTTC. This encodes CASSLGTTNEQYF.